The table lists the clone carrying this T cell receptor (beta chain) with a few counts. What it recognizes is unknown. This CDR3 region has 16 residues. Germline assignment: CDR1 MNHEY and CDR2 SVGAGI. V lost 0 bases, J lost 4 bases, and 15 bases lay in between. In making TCR cDNA, 5'RACE template switching added a universal primer site and UMIs to it. TCRdb itself ran the 5' RACE reads through MiXCR, one entry per CDR3 protein. There are a few hundred thousand distinct CDR3 sequences in the sample; around 6.8% occur only once, and roughly a sixth lies in the top ten. The data originate from a study of T cells after yellow fever vaccination. Study background: Fractions of low cell number were prepared using SMART-Seq v4 Ultra Low Input.

Broader study findings: Clones from primary vaccination mostly reappeared after the booster (around 96% CD4, less than 90% CD8). Although most clonotypes did not, a small share appeared in both CD4 and CD8 compartments.

The receptor was isolated from a man aged 18 to 35 who received the YFV17D yellow fever vaccine. The source was PBMCs, collected roughly 47 days after the first yellow fever vaccination. This chain connects TRBV6-5 to TRBJ1-1; unclear D gene. CDR3 coding DNA: TGTGCCAGCAGTTACTCGATAGGGCGCCGAGGCACTGAAGCTTTCTTT. Its translation is CASSYSIGRRGTEAFF.